This T cell receptor (beta chain) was captured by sequencing in a study of blood T cell repertoires in COVID-19. About the research overall: Sites in the United States, Italy and Spain provided acute and convalescent COVID-19 samples. In each case, the material was cDNA or gDNA derived from T cells, B-cell-depleted T cells, or PBMCs.

J gave up 5 bases and V 8 bases, and 7 bases lay outside the gene matches. This CDR3 comprises 13 residues. Per germline, CDR1 MGHDK and CDR2 SYGVNS. Methods used by the authors: Quantification of nucleated cells was approximated via reference gene primer amplification. Produced via immunoSEQ multiplex PCR; TCRdb's table is partial and in-frame only. The DNA was the basis for D and trimming; V, J and clone size are from that table. There are about 83,000 clones in the sample; roughly 76% occur only once, and around 21% lies in the top ten. This TCR was recovered from a woman of 80 years or more with active or convalescent COVID-19. V is TRBV25-1 and J is TRBJ2-3, with 7 bases that match TRBD2. The sample consisted of peripheral blood. CDR3 bases: TGTGCCAGCGGGGACCCGGGGGGAGATACGCAGTATTTT. Its protein is CASGDPGGDTQYF.